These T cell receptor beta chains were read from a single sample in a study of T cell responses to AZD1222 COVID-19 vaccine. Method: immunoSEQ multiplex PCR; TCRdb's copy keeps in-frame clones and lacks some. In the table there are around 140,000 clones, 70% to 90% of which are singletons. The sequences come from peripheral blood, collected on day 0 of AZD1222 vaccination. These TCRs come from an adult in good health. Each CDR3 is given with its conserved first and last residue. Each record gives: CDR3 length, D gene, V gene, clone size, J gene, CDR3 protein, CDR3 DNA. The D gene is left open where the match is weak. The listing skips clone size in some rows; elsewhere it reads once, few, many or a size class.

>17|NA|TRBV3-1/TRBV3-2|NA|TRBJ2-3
CASSQVTYTTSTDTQYF
TGTGCCAGCAGCCAAGTAACCTATACTACTAGCACAGATACGCAGTATTTT
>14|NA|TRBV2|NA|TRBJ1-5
CASSLQGHGQPQHF
TGTGCCAGCAGTTTGCAGGGTCACGGTCAGCCCCAGCATTTT
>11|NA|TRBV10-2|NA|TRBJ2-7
CASSELNTQYF
TGCGCCAGCAGTGAGTTGAACACGCAGTACTTC
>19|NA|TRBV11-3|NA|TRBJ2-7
CASSPRPGLTLEGWNEQYF
TGTGCCAGCAGCCCCCGCCCGGGACTTACCCTGGAGGGTTGGAACGAGCAGTACTTC
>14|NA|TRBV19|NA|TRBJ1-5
CASRPRGGNQPQHF
TGTGCCAGTAGACCTCGGGGTGGCAATCAGCCCCAGCATTTT
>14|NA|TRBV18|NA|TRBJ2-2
CASSEQRDSGELFF
TGTGCCAGCTCAGAACAGCGAGATTCTGGGGAGCTGTTTTTT
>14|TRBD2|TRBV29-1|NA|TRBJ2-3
CSVGTSGNTDTQYF
TGCAGCGTCGGGACTAGCGGAAACACAGATACGCAGTATTTT
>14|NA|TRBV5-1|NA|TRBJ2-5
CASSSPGVEETQYF
TGCGCCAGCAGCTCGCCAGGGGTTGAGGAGACCCAGTACTTC
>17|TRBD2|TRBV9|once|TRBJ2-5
CASSAGLAGGGQETQYF
TGTGCCAGCAGCGCCGGACTAGCGGGGGGCGGGCAAGAGACCCAGTACTTC
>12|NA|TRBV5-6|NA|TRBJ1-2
CASSLQGRGYTF
TGTGCCAGCAGCCTCCAAGGGCGCGGCTACACCTTC
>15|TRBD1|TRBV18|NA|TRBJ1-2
CASSSTGGTGYGYTF
TGTGCCAGCTCATCGACAGGGGGCACGGGCTATGGCTACACCTTC
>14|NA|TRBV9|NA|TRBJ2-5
CASSPIGAQETQYF
TGTGCCAGCAGCCCGATCGGTGCTCAAGAGACCCAGTACTTC
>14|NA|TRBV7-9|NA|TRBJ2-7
CASHTWGANHEQYF
TGTGCCAGCCACACCTGGGGGGCCAACCACGAGCAGTACTTC
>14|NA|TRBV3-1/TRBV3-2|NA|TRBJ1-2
CASSHLQGEDGYTF
TGTGCCAGCAGCCACTTACAAGGGGAAGATGGCTACACCTTC
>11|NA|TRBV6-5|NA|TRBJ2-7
CASSLLGEQYF
TGTGCCAGCAGTTTACTAGGGGAGCAGTACTTC
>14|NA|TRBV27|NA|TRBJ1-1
CASSLSYGNTEAFF
TGTGCCAGCAGTTTATCGTATGGCAACACTGAAGCTTTCTTT
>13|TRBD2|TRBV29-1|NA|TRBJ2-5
CSVPASGQETQYF
TGCAGCGTTCCGGCTAGCGGGCAAGAGACCCAGTACTTC
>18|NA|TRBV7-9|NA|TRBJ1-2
CASSPTANTYRPGEGYTF
TGTGCCAGCAGCCCTACGGCCAACACCTACCGACCGGGAGAAGGCTACACCTTC
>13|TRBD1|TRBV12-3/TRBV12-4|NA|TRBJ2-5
CASTGTARETQYF
TGTGCCAGCACTGGGACAGCTCGGGAGACCCAGTACTTC
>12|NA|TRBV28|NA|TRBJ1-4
CASRAAIEKLFF
TGTGCCAGCCGGGCCGCTATCGAAAAACTGTTTTTT
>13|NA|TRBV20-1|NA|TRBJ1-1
CSASFQGNTEAFF
TGCAGTGCTAGTTTCCAGGGAAACACTGAAGCTTTCTTT
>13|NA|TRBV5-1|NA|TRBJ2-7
CASSRDFSYEQYF
TGCGCCAGCAGCCGGGACTTCTCCTACGAGCAGTACTTC
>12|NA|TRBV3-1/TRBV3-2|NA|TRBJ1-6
CASSQALSFLHF
TGTGCCAGCAGCCAAGCCCTCTCATTCCTCCACTTT
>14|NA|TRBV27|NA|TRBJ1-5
CASSLRPGSQPQHF
TGTGCCAGCAGTTTACGGCCGGGGAGTCAGCCCCAGCATTTT
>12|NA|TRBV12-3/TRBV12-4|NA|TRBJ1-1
CASSFLNTEAFF
TGTGCCAGCAGTTTTCTGAACACTGAAGCTTTCTTT
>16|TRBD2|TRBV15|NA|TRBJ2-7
CATSRGTGLASYEQYF
TGTGCCACCAGCAGAGGTACGGGACTAGCGAGTTACGAGCAGTACTTC
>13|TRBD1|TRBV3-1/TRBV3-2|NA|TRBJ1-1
CASRAGGETEAFF
TGTGCCAGCAGGGCAGGGGGCGAGACTGAAGCTTTCTTT
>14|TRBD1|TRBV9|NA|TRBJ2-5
CASSFRQGGETQYF
TGTGCCAGCAGCTTCCGACAGGGTGGAGAGACCCAGTACTTC
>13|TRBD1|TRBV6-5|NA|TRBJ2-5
CASSRGNQETQYF
TGTGCCAGCAGCAGGGGGAACCAAGAGACCCAGTACTTC
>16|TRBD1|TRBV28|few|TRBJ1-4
CASSQTGATTNEKLFF
TGTGCCAGCAGTCAAACAGGGGCGACAACTAATGAAAAACTGTTTTTT
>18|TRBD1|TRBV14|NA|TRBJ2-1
CASSQDRGQPVRYNEQFF
TGTGCCAGCAGCCAAGATCGGGGACAGCCTGTCCGCTACAATGAGCAGTTCTTC
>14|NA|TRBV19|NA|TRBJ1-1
CASSIEAGRTEAFF
TGTGCCAGTAGTATCGAGGCGGGGAGGACTGAAGCTTTCTTT
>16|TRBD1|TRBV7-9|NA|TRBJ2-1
CASSLDRGVVHNEQFF
TGTGCCAGCAGCTTAGACAGGGGAGTCGTACACAATGAGCAGTTCTTC
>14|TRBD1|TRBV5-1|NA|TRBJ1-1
CASSLQGVYTEAFF
TGCGCCAGCAGCTTACAGGGGGTGTACACTGAAGCTTTCTTT
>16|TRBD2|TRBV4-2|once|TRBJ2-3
CASSQDPGTTRDTQYF
TGTGCCAGCAGCCAAGATCCCGGGACTACTAGAGATACGCAGTATTTT
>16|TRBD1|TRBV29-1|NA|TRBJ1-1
CSAITGTGPPASRAFF
TGCAGCGCTATTACCGGGACAGGGCCCCCCGCTTCGAGAGCTTTCTTT
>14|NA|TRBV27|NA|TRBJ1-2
CASSSPSPSGGYTF
TGTGCCAGCAGTTCCCCGTCCCCCTCGGGTGGCTACACCTTC
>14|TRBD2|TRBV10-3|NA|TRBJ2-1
CAISEGGTSGEQFF
TGTGCCATCAGTGAGGGGGGGACTAGCGGTGAGCAGTTCTTC
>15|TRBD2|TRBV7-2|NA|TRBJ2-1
CASLSSSGGYNEQFF
TGTGCCAGCCTCTCATCTAGCGGGGGGTACAATGAGCAGTTCTTC
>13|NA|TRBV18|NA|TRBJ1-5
CASSGMKVEPQHF
TGTGCCAGCTCAGGTATGAAGGTAGAGCCCCAGCATTTT